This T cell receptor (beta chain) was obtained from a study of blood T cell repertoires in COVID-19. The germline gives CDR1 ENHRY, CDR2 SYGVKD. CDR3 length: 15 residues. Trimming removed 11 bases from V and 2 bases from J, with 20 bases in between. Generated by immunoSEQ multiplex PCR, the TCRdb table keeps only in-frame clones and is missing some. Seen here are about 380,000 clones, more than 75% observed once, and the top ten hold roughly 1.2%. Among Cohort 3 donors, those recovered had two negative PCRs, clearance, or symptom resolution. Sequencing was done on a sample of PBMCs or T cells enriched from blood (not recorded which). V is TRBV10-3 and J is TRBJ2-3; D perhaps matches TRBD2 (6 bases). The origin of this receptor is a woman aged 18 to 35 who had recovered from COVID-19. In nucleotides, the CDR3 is TGTGCCCTATCCGGGGGTTTGAGGGCCACAGATACGCAGTATTTT. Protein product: CALSGGLRATDTQYF.